This TCR beta chain originates from a study of blood T cell repertoires in COVID-19. Study details: From the United States, Italy and Spain came samples of acute and convalescent COVID-19. T cells, B-cell-depleted T cells, or PBMCs supplied cDNA or gDNA.

CDR3 length equals 11 residues. Germline assignment: CDR1 DFQATT and CDR2 SNEGSKA (reference sequence). In the authors' workflow: Quantification of nucleated cells was approximated via reference gene primer amplification. Method: immunoSEQ multiplex PCR; TCRdb's copy keeps in-frame clones and lacks some. V and J calls and clone size are as listed in that table; D and trimming were resolved from the DNA. The sample includes about 76,000 clones, 70% to 90% of them seen just once. This clone was picked up one time. The chain joins TRBV20-1 to TRBJ1-2; 9 nucleotides align to TRBD1. The sequence was obtained from a human donor in a cohort sampled during active COVID-19. What was sequenced was peripheral blood. The CDR3 protein is CSITGGGGYTF. The CDR3 region has the DNA TGCAGCATAACAGGGGGCGGCGGCTACACCTTC.